This T cell receptor (beta chain) originates from a study of T cells in Graves' hyperthyroidism and ophthalmopathy. Across the whole study: Before any treatment, at initial diagnosis, peripheral blood was collected.

V was cut by 7 bases and J by 0 bases, with 13 bases left in between. The V gene's germline CDR1 is SNHLY and CDR2 FYNNEI. CDR3 size: 15 residues. Study-wide findings and caveats: The model's output predicted ophthalmopathy at a median of about 5.9 months prior to onset. Ophthalmopathy stood apart from stable hyperthyroidism in a 13 V-J model.

This clonotype was recorded at least ten times. Antigen unknown. Based on clinical symptoms, serum thyroxine and TRAb, thyroid ultrasound and orbital computed tomography, diagnoses were reached. Amplification of TCR beta CDR3 regions used RNA as the template. HTBI primers were employed in a first-round RT-PCR of the TCR CDR3. TCRdb reprocessed the multiplex PCR reads with MiXCR, giving one entry per CDR3 protein. The sample yields roughly 740,000 distinct CDR3 sequences, 15% to 20% seen once. The sequenced material came from blood. This clonotype was sampled from a young man with Graves' hyperthyroidism. The rearrangement links TRBV2 to TRBJ2-1; weak D call: TRBD2 (6 bases). For the CDR3, the DNA is TGTGCCAGCAAAGTTGTCGGGAGCTCCTACAATGAGCAGTTCTTC. The encoded protein is CASKVVGSSYNEQFF.